The rows below give T cell receptor beta chains drawn from one sample of a study of cytomegalovirus exposure and HLA in healthy donors. The data were produced by immunoSEQ multiplex PCR, yet TCRdb's version contains in-frame clones alone and is incomplete. In the table there are about 140,000 clones, roughly 83% of which are singletons. Material for sequencing was PBMCs. The receptors stem from a female donor in good health and CMV-seronegative. Both conserved end residues are part of each CDR3. D genes are given only for firm matches. Clone size appears in some rows only: once, few, many, or a class for an expanded clone.

>TRBJ2-2|NA|NA|TRBV2
TGTGCCAGCCGGGGGACCATAAGGAGCACCGGGGAGCTGTTTTTT
CASRGTIRSTGELFF
>TRBJ1-4|NA|NA|TRBV7-2
TGTGCCAGCAGCCAAGGGCCGCCGGGGGGCGGTGAAAAACTGTTTTTT
CASSQGPPGGGEKLFF
>TRBJ2-7|NA|TRBD2|TRBV9
TGTGCCAGCAGCGTAGAAAGCGGGAGCGGGTACGAGCAGTACTTC
CASSVESGSGYEQYF
>TRBJ1-1|NA|TRBD1|TRBV29-1
TGCAGCGTTCACGGACAGGGCTTGAACACTGAAGCTTTCTTT
CSVHGQGLNTEAFF
>TRBJ1-4|few|TRBD1|TRBV5-6
TGTGCCAGCAGCGTAGAACAGGGGATCAGTGGCGAAAAACTGTTTTTT
CASSVEQGISGEKLFF
>TRBJ2-2|once|NA|TRBV30
TGTGCCTGGATGGAGGGCGCGAACACCGGGGAGCTGTTTTTT
CAWMEGANTGELFF
>TRBJ2-7|NA|NA|TRBV6-6
TGTGCCAGCAGTCCCACGGTAGATGAGCAGTACTTC
CASSPTVDEQYF
>TRBJ1-2|NA|NA|TRBV7-9
TGTGCCAGCAGCTTACACAGCCTGCACTATGGCTACACCTTC
CASSLHSLHYGYTF
>TRBJ2-2|NA|TRBD1|TRBV18
TGTGCCAGCTCACCGTCGGGACAGGGAAGGGCCGGGGAGCTGTTTTTT
CASSPSGQGRAGELFF
>TRBJ2-7|NA|NA|TRBV27
TGTGCCAGCAGTTTGAAAGGGGGAGCCCCCTACGAGCAGTACTTC
CASSLKGGAPYEQYF
>TRBJ2-7|NA|TRBD2|TRBV7-8
TGTGCCAGCAGCTTAGCCCCAGGAGGCGGGAGACGCGAGCAGTACTTC
CASSLAPGGGRREQYF